This is a list of T cell receptor beta chains from one sample in a study of vaccination and CD4 T cells after COVID-19. TCRdb analysed the PCR reads with MiXCR anew, one entry per CDR3 protein. The table has about 15,000 distinct CDR3 sequences, 50% to 60% seen once. Antigen specificity for these receptors is unknown. Sequencing was performed on CD4+ T cells from blood, cultured in vitro, taken before SARS-CoV-2 vaccination. These TCRs come from a human donor who had recovered from COVID-19. The CDR3 runs from the conserved cysteine through the conserved F or W. Each record gives: J gene, V gene, D gene, CDR3 protein. The D gene is left open where the match is weak.

TRBJ2-2 TRBV19 - CASSIGDRTGELFF
TRBJ1-6 TRBV28 TRBD1 CASSLTGTGVSGSPLHF
TRBJ1-1 TRBV19 - CASSSTTMNTEAFF
TRBJ2-2 TRBV11-2 - CASSLPGGELFF
TRBJ1-3 TRBV10-3 TRBD1 CASATGASSGNTIYF
TRBJ1-1 TRBV20-1 - CSARVQAEAFF
TRBJ2-7 TRBV6-1 TRBD1 CASSDRDRGEQYF
TRBJ1-4 TRBV20-1 - CRAVDSDEKLFF
TRBJ1-1 TRBV23-1 TRBD1 CASSQSGKSKGTGSFWEAFF
TRBJ1-3 TRBV20-1 - CSASRRGNTIYF
TRBJ2-2 TRBV7-3 TRBD1 CASSEQGPATGELFF
TRBJ1-5 TRBV7-9 - CASSQGGGRGSNQPQHF
TRBJ2-3 TRBV20-1 TRBD2 CSARVSGSADTQYF